This T cell receptor (beta chain) was recorded in a study of T cell changes during pregnancy in multiple sclerosis. This CDR3 spans 15 amino acids. J gave up 2 bases and V 9 bases, and 11 bases lay outside the gene matches. Germline V gives CDR1 SNHLY, CDR2 FYNNEI. Produced via immunoSEQ multiplex PCR; TCRdb's table is partial and in-frame only. Of 78,000 or so clones in the sample, roughly nine tenths are singletons; the top ten hold 2.6%. The sample consisted of peripheral blood, taken before pregnancy. The origin of this receptor is a female donor with multiple sclerosis, enrolled in a pregnancy study. The chain couples TRBV2 to TRBJ2-3, with 7 positions matching TRBD1. The CDR3 loop is CASLLGQTHTDTQYF. CDR3 DNA sequence: TGTGCCAGTTTATTGGGACAGACTCACACAGATACGCAGTATTTT.